A selection of T cell receptor beta chains follows, all from one sample in a study of CD4 T cells in relation to SARS-CoV-2 and coronaviruses. No cognate antigen is known for these TCRs. Using immunoSEQ multiplex PCR, the repertoire was profiled, and TCRdb retains in-frame clones only, with some absent. The sample yields approximately 43,000 clones, 84% seen once. The sequencing sample was made of naive CD4+ T cells from PBMCs, cultured in vitro. The receptors were sampled from an adult with COVID-19. Each CDR3 is given with its conserved first and last residue. The order of the fields is clone size, D gene, J gene, V gene, CDR3 DNA, CDR3 protein. A D gene is named only where the DNA matches it firmly. For some rows the clone size is stated as once, few or many, or as a class when expanded; others skip it.

-	-	TRBJ2-7	TRBV7-8	TGTGCCAGCAGCTTAGAAGGTGGAATGGTCGAGCAGTACTTC	CASSLEGGMVEQYF
-	-	TRBJ1-2	TRBV7-2	TGTGCCAGCAGCTACCTTGGGCTCGCTAGCTACACCTTC	CASSYLGLASYTF
-	TRBD1	TRBJ1-1	TRBV6-6	TGTGCCAGCAGCGGGACAGCGAGGAACACTGAAGCTTTCTTT	CASSGTARNTEAFF
-	TRBD2	TRBJ2-1	TRBV27	TGTGCCAGCAGTTCTCTGGGCGGGAGGGGCGATGAGCAGTTCTTC	CASSSLGGRGDEQFF
-	-	TRBJ2-3	TRBV4-1	TGCGCCAGCAGCCTTGGGATCACAGATACGCAGTATTTT	CASSLGITDTQYF
-	-	TRBJ1-3	TRBV5-1	TGCGCCAGCAGCTTGGGGGTTGAAAACACCATATATTTT	CASSLGVENTIYF
-	TRBD1	TRBJ2-1	TRBV5-1	TGCGCCAGCAGCTTGGGGGACAGGGGGGCTGATGAGCAGTTCTTC	CASSLGDRGADEQFF
-	TRBD1	TRBJ1-2	TRBV6-5	TGTGCCAGCAGCGGGACAGGCTATGGCTACACCTTC	CASSGTGYGYTF
-	-	TRBJ2-2	TRBV6-1	TGTGCCAGCAGTGATTGGGTTATCGGGGAGCTGTTTTTT	CASSDWVIGELFF
-	TRBD2	TRBJ2-1	TRBV7-9	TGTGCCAGCAGCCCCCGGACTAGCGGGCTCTACAATGAGCAGTTCTTC	CASSPRTSGLYNEQFF
-	-	TRBJ2-5	TRBV14	TGTGCCAGCAGCCGACCCGATTGGTACCAAGAGACCCAGTACTTC	CASSRPDWYQETQYF
-	TRBD1	TRBJ2-5	TRBV24-1	TGTGCCACCAGTGGCAGACAGGGGAGAGGGGAGACCCAGTACTTC	CATSGRQGRGETQYF
-	-	TRBJ1-4	TRBV6-6	TGTGCCAGCAGTTCCCAAGGATCGCTTGAAAAACTGTTTTTT	CASSSQGSLEKLFF
-	-	TRBJ2-7	TRBV6-5	TGTGCCAGCAGGAAGGACCCGACGGGCTCCTACGAGCAGTACTTC	CASRKDPTGSYEQYF
-	TRBD1	TRBJ1-1	TRBV2	TGTGCCAGCAATAACGCAGGGGGCACTGAAGCTTTCTTT	CASNNAGGTEAFF
-	-	TRBJ2-2	TRBV12-3/TRBV12-4	TGTGCCAGCAGTTTCCCGATCACCGGGGAGCTGTTTTTT	CASSFPITGELFF
-	-	TRBJ2-2	TRBV28	TGTGCCAGCAGTCGATCCGGGGGCACCACCGGGGAGCTGTTTTTT	CASSRSGGTTGELFF
-	-	TRBJ1-1	TRBV10-3	TGTGCCACTAAAGGACCCGAGAACACTGAAGCTTTCTTT	CATKGPENTEAFF
-	-	TRBJ1-5	TRBV29-1	TGCAGCGTAAGTGCGGGGTCTGGTCAGCCCCAGCATTTT	CSVSAGSGQPQHF
-	TRBD1	TRBJ1-4	TRBV28	TGTGCCAGCAGTTTTTCGGCAGGGGGCAATTTTGCAACTAATGAAAAACTGTTTTTT	CASSFSAGGNFATNEKLFF
-	-	TRBJ2-3	TRBV7-2	TGTGCCAGCAGCCCGAGGGGACCAGATACGCAGTATTTT	CASSPRGPDTQYF
-	TRBD2	TRBJ2-2	TRBV7-8	TGTGCCAGCAGTTATATGACTAGCGGGAGAACCGGGGAGCTGTTTTTT	CASSYMTSGRTGELFF
-	TRBD2	TRBJ2-7	TRBV28	TGTGCCAGCACCATTGGGCGGGAGGTACTCTTC	CASTIGREVLF
once	TRBD2	TRBJ2-1	TRBV27	TGTGCCAGCAGTATGGCCCGAACTAGCGGGAGGGGGAATGAGCAGTTCTTC	CASSMARTSGRGNEQFF
-	-	TRBJ1-5	TRBV6-1	TGTGCCAGCAGTGACCTCCTAACAGGGATCAATCAGCCCCAGCATTTT	CASSDLLTGINQPQHF
once	TRBD2	TRBJ2-5	TRBV19	TGTGCCAGTAGTATAGGGCTAGCGGGGGACCTCGGGAGACAAGAGACCCAGTACTTC	CASSIGLAGDLGRQETQYF
once	-	TRBJ1-4	TRBV6-5	TGTGCCAGCAGTTATTTTATCCAGGACCCTGAAAAACTGTTTTTT	CASSYFIQDPEKLFF
-	-	TRBJ1-1	TRBV28	TGTGCCAGCAGTTTACAGGGTTGGCGGACCACTGAAGCTTTCTTT	CASSLQGWRTTEAFF
few	TRBD2	TRBJ2-7	TRBV4-2	TGTGCCAGCAGCCCCGGGGAGCGGGAGGCCTACGAGCAGTACTTC	CASSPGEREAYEQYF
-	-	TRBJ2-7	TRBV5-6	TGTGCCAGCAGCTCCGCCGGGGGGCACTCCTACGAGCAGTACTTC	CASSSAGGHSYEQYF
-	-	TRBJ1-1	TRBV6-2/TRBV6-3	TGTGCCAGCAGCTGGTCCCAGGGGTTTCGGAACACTGAAGCTTTCTTT	CASSWSQGFRNTEAFF
-	-	TRBJ1-2	TRBV28	TGTGCCAGCAGTTCCCAAAGAGCAACACGGGTCTATGGCTACACCTTC	CASSSQRATRVYGYTF
-	-	TRBJ2-6	TRBV6-5	TGTGCCAGCAGAAGGACGGTTTCTGGGGCCAACGTCCTGACTTTC	CASRRTVSGANVLTF
-	TRBD1	TRBJ1-2	TRBV28	TGTGCCAGCAGTTTAGGGGGACAGCGGTCATATGGCTACACCTTC	CASSLGGQRSYGYTF
-	-	TRBJ2-3	TRBV7-2	TGTGCCAGCAATACCGGACTTAGCACAGATACGCAGTATTTT	CASNTGLSTDTQYF
-	-	TRBJ2-7	TRBV19	TGTGCCAGTAGTTCCCCCGACAGGTCCTACGAGCAGTACTTC	CASSSPDRSYEQYF
-	TRBD2	TRBJ2-3	TRBV27	TGTGCCAGCAGTTTAATCCCCCCCCTAGCGGGCACAGATACGCAGTATTTT	CASSLIPPLAGTDTQYF
-	TRBD1	TRBJ2-5	TRBV7-2	TGTGCCAGCAGCTTTAGGGACAGACAAGAGACCCAGTACTTC	CASSFRDRQETQYF
-	-	TRBJ1-4	TRBV3-1/TRBV3-2	TGTGCCAGCAGGCAGGGGATTAATGAAAAACTGTTTTTT	CASRQGINEKLFF
few	-	TRBJ1-6	TRBV11-2	TGTGCCAGCAGCCCCGTGGGGTCCTATAATTCACCCCTCCACTTT	CASSPVGSYNSPLHF
-	-	TRBJ2-1	TRBV7-3	TGTGCCAGCAGTCGGGGCGGGGGACAGAGCAATGAGCAGTTCTTC	CASSRGGGQSNEQFF
-	TRBD2	TRBJ2-2	TRBV2	TGTGCCAGCAAAAGACTAGCGGGAGGTCCGGGCGGGGAGCTGTTTTTT	CASKRLAGGPGGELFF
-	TRBD1	TRBJ2-4	TRBV6-2/TRBV6-3	TGTGCCAGCAGTTACTCAAATCCGGGACAGGGGGAAAACATTCAGTACTTC	CASSYSNPGQGENIQYF
-	TRBD2	TRBJ2-1	TRBV6-1	TGTGCCAGCAGTGAAGGGACTAGCGGCTACAATGAGCAGTTCTTC	CASSEGTSGYNEQFF
-	TRBD1	TRBJ1-5	TRBV6-6	TGTGCCAGCAGTTACCAGGGGGGCAATCAGCCCCAGCATTTT	CASSYQGGNQPQHF
-	TRBD2	TRBJ2-1	TRBV7-8	TGTGCCAGCGTCCTAGCGGGTGCCGATGAGCAGTTCTTC	CASVLAGADEQFF
-	-	TRBJ2-3	TRBV7-6	TGTGCCAGCAGCCGCCTGCACAGCACAGATACGCAGTATTTT	CASSRLHSTDTQYF
once	-	TRBJ2-7	TRBV14	TGTGCCAGCAGCCAGACTACCACCTACGAGCAGTACTTC	CASSQTTTYEQYF